The entry below describes one T cell receptor (beta chain). Its cognate antigen is unknown. The data originate from a study of cytomegalovirus exposure and HLA in healthy donors. Findings and limits, study-wide: Earlier results showed most TCR beta V segments being productive about 87% or about 30% of the time. Analyzed later, most CMV-associated TCR beta chains appeared HLA-restricted. TCR beta V- and J-gene trimming was later associated with a missense DCLRE1C variant.

PCR employed 60 Vbeta and 13 Jbeta primers. Assay: immunoSEQ multiplex PCR; the TCRdb copy retains only in-frame clones and omits some. The sample carries around 180,000 clones, over 70% recorded once. V lost 2 bases to trimming and J lost 4 bases; unmatched junction nucleotides: 1. The CDR3 loop spans 13 amino acids. Germline V lookup: CDR1 MNHEY, CDR2 SVGAGI. The clonotype comes from a woman aged 45-65 years in good health and CMV-seronegative. Sequencing was done on a sample of PBMCs. The gene calls are TRBV6-5 and TRBJ2-5; 7 bases are shared with TRBD1. CDR3 coding DNA: TGTGCCAGCAGTTACAGGGGGCTAGAGACCCAGTACTTC. As protein: CASSYRGLETQYF.